These T cell receptor beta chains were read from a single sample in a study of T cell clones after liver transplantation. Libraries were prepared by immunoSEQ multiplex PCR; TCRdb keeps only in-frame clonotypes and omits some of them. The data hold 75,000 to 95,000 clones, with 70% to 90% observed a single time. The sample in question was CD4+ T cells from blood, obtained at the 22-month timepoint. These receptors originate from a human patient who received a liver transplant. T cells may partly derive from the graft donor. The CDR3 runs from the conserved cysteine through the conserved F or W. The order of the fields is V gene, clone size, D gene, J gene, CDR3 DNA, CDR3 protein. A D gene is named only where the DNA matches it firmly. The size of a clone is reported for some rows only, either as once, few or many, or as a class for expanded clones.

v_gene: TRBV2; abundance: -; d_gene: -; j_gene: TRBJ1-1; CDR3nt: TGTGCCAGCAGTGAAACCGCGGGGACCACTGAAGCTTTCTTT; CDR3aa: CASSETAGTTEAFF
v_gene: TRBV20-1; abundance: -; d_gene: -; j_gene: TRBJ2-5; CDR3nt: TGCAGTGCTAAAGACCAAGAGACCCAGTACTTC; CDR3aa: CSAKDQETQYF
v_gene: TRBV6-6; abundance: -; d_gene: -; j_gene: TRBJ1-6; CDR3nt: TGTGCCAGCAGTGACAGGTGGAGGGTTTCACCCCTCCACTTT; CDR3aa: CASSDRWRVSPLHF
v_gene: TRBV2; abundance: -; d_gene: -; j_gene: TRBJ1-2; CDR3nt: TGTGCCAGCAGCGCCGGCTACTATGGCTACACCTTC; CDR3aa: CASSAGYYGYTF
v_gene: TRBV5-1; abundance: -; d_gene: TRBD2; j_gene: TRBJ2-7; CDR3nt: TGCGCCAGCAGCTTGCCCGGGCGGGAGGGCCTGGGCGAGCAGTACTTC; CDR3aa: CASSLPGREGLGEQYF
v_gene: TRBV5-1; abundance: -; d_gene: -; j_gene: TRBJ1-1; CDR3nt: TGCGCCAGCAGCTTGGAAGTCGGGGGAAACACTGAAGCTTTCTTT; CDR3aa: CASSLEVGGNTEAFF
v_gene: TRBV7-6; abundance: -; d_gene: -; j_gene: TRBJ2-7; CDR3nt: TGTGCCAGCAGCCTGGACTTAACCTACGAGCAGTACTTC; CDR3aa: CASSLDLTYEQYF
v_gene: TRBV5-1; abundance: once; d_gene: TRBD1; j_gene: TRBJ2-1; CDR3nt: TGCGCCAGCAGCGCGGGACAGGTCAATGAGCAGTTCTTC; CDR3aa: CASSAGQVNEQFF
v_gene: TRBV7-9; abundance: few; d_gene: -; j_gene: TRBJ2-7; CDR3nt: TGTGCCAGCAGCTTCAGGGGGGCCGGGGACGAGCAGTACTTC; CDR3aa: CASSFRGAGDEQYF
v_gene: TRBV30; abundance: -; d_gene: -; j_gene: TRBJ1-5; CDR3nt: TGTGCCTGGGGGCAGATTGCTCATCAGCCCCAGCATTTT; CDR3aa: CAWGQIAHQPQHF
v_gene: TRBV30; abundance: -; d_gene: -; j_gene: TRBJ1-3; CDR3nt: TGTGCCTGGTGCTTTACAGGGAAGTTTGGCACCATATATTTT; CDR3aa: CAWCFTGKFGTIYF
v_gene: TRBV4-1; abundance: -; d_gene: TRBD1; j_gene: TRBJ1-6; CDR3nt: TGCGCCAGCAGCCAAGATAGACACAGGGGAAACTCACCCCTCCACTTT; CDR3aa: CASSQDRHRGNSPLHF
v_gene: TRBV19; abundance: -; d_gene: -; j_gene: TRBJ2-5; CDR3nt: TGTGCCAGTAGTATTAGCCAGCAAGAGACCCAGTACTTC; CDR3aa: CASSISQQETQYF
v_gene: TRBV7-2; abundance: -; d_gene: TRBD2; j_gene: TRBJ2-1; CDR3nt: TGTGCCAGCAGCTTACGACTAGCGGGAGGGATCAATGAGCAGTTCTTC; CDR3aa: CASSLRLAGGINEQFF
v_gene: TRBV29-1; abundance: -; d_gene: -; j_gene: TRBJ1-2; CDR3nt: TGCAGCGTTGAAAAACTGGGGGGTGATTATGGCTACACCTTC; CDR3aa: CSVEKLGGDYGYTF
v_gene: TRBV5-3; abundance: -; d_gene: TRBD1; j_gene: TRBJ1-2; CDR3nt: TGTGCCTCCTATACAGGGGTAGCCTATGGCTACACCTTC; CDR3aa: CASYTGVAYGYTF
v_gene: TRBV6-1; abundance: -; d_gene: TRBD1; j_gene: TRBJ1-1; CDR3nt: TGTGCCAGCAGTGACATGACAGGGGGGAACACTGAAGCTTTCTTT; CDR3aa: CASSDMTGGNTEAFF
v_gene: TRBV7-2; abundance: -; d_gene: -; j_gene: TRBJ2-1; CDR3nt: TGTGCCAGCAGCTTAGACTTCGGGTCCTACAATGAGCAGTTCTTC; CDR3aa: CASSLDFGSYNEQFF
v_gene: TRBV4-3; abundance: -; d_gene: TRBD2; j_gene: TRBJ2-2; CDR3nt: TGCGCCAGCAGCCAGGATACTAGCGGGGGGGCCTTCGACACCGGGGAGCTGTTTTTT; CDR3aa: CASSQDTSGGAFDTGELFF
v_gene: TRBV5-1; abundance: -; d_gene: -; j_gene: TRBJ1-2; CDR3nt: TGCGCCAGCAGCATCGATTACAAAGGCTACACCTTC; CDR3aa: CASSIDYKGYTF
v_gene: TRBV19; abundance: -; d_gene: -; j_gene: TRBJ1-1; CDR3nt: TGTGCCAGCCTACCCCAGGGACTAGACACTGAAGCTTTCTTT; CDR3aa: CASLPQGLDTEAFF
v_gene: TRBV7-2; abundance: -; d_gene: -; j_gene: TRBJ2-7; CDR3nt: TGTGCCAGCAGCCCCGGACAGAGCCCGAGAGACGAGCAGTACTTC; CDR3aa: CASSPGQSPRDEQYF
v_gene: TRBV7-2; abundance: -; d_gene: -; j_gene: TRBJ1-3; CDR3nt: TGTGCCAGCAGCCCTTACAGCTCTGGAAACACCATATATTTT; CDR3aa: CASSPYSSGNTIYF
v_gene: TRBV6-5; abundance: -; d_gene: -; j_gene: TRBJ2-3; CDR3nt: TGTGCCAGCAGTCCCCCTAGCACAGATACGCAGTATTTT; CDR3aa: CASSPPSTDTQYF
v_gene: TRBV28; abundance: -; d_gene: TRBD1; j_gene: TRBJ1-2; CDR3nt: TGTGCCAGCAGTTTGATCCCGACGACAGGGTTCTCTGGCTACACCTTC; CDR3aa: CASSLIPTTGFSGYTF
v_gene: TRBV7-2; abundance: once; d_gene: TRBD2; j_gene: TRBJ2-7; CDR3nt: TGTGCCAGCAGCCCCCCTAGCGGGGACTCCTACGAGCAGTACTTC; CDR3aa: CASSPPSGDSYEQYF